Following are 13 T cell receptor beta chains from one sample sequenced in a study of cytomegalovirus exposure and HLA in healthy donors. The PCR contained 60 Vbeta and 13 Jbeta primers. Generated by immunoSEQ multiplex PCR, the TCRdb table keeps only in-frame clones and is missing some. Found here are some 130,000 clones, 60% to 85% of them singletons; the top ten hold 3.3%. Sequencing was performed on PBMCs. The receptor set was obtained from a woman aged 25 to 39 in good health and CMV-seropositive.

This clone is termed medium-sized. The V gene is TRBV6-5, the J gene TRBJ1-1; 7 nucleotides align to TRBD1. Per germline, CDR1 MNHEY and CDR2 SVGAGI. Unmatched junction bases numbered 6, after V lost 6 bases and J lost 2 bases. This CDR3 contains 14 residues. As DNA, the CDR3 is TGTGCCAGCAGCATCGGGACAGCCAACACTGAAGCTTTCTTT. The encoded protein is CASSIGTANTEAFF.

The chain employs TRBV6-1 and TRBJ2-3; D is undetermined. The CDR3 contains 17 residues. Germline V CDR1 and CDR2: MNHNS, SASEGT. V was shortened by 0 bases and J by 0 bases, with 13 bases between the two germline ends. This CDR3 reads CASSEALRFRSTDTQYF. The CDR3, as DNA: TGTGCCAGCAGTGAAGCGCTGAGGTTCCGCAGCACAGATACGCAGTATTTT.

The chain uses TRBV4-3 and TRBJ2-3, with D possibly matching TRBD2 (6 bases). CDR1 LGHNA and CDR2 YSLEER come from the germline V gene. CDR3 length: 16 residues. Deletions cut 0 bases from V and 2 bases from J, with 12 bases between. The CDR3 here is CASSQEGGADTDTQYF. CDR3 sequence (DNA): TGCGCCAGCAGCCAAGAAGGCGGGGCGGACACAGATACGCAGTATTTT.

The V call is TRBV5-4, the J call TRBJ1-3; D remains unclear. The ends were cut back, 1 base at V and 0 bases at J, with 8 bases in the middle. This CDR3 comprises 15 residues. The germline V gene has CDR1 SGHNT and CDR2 YYREEE (reference sequence). Here the CDR3 reads CASSLSVDSGNTIYF. As DNA, the CDR3 is TGTGCCAGCAGCTTGTCCGTAGACTCTGGAAACACCATATATTTT.

The J gene is TRBJ2-1, the V gene TRBV2, with no clear D. V lost 6 bases and J 9 bases, leaving 6 bases between the germline ends. The V gene's germline CDR1 is SNHLY and CDR2 FYNNEI. This CDR3 is built from 10 residues. The CDR3 region has the DNA TGTGCCAGCAGCAGTGTTGAGCAGTTCTTC. Translation: CASSSVEQFF.

The chain combines TRBV6-1 with TRBJ1-2, with 8 positions matching TRBD1. This CDR3 contains 13 residues. Germline-derived CDR1 and CDR2 are MNHNS and SASEGT. The ends lost 0 bases at V and 8 bases at J; junction bases unmatched: 2. The CDR3 loop is CASSEADRGGYTF. The CDR3 DNA sequence: TGTGCCAGCAGTGAAGCAGACAGGGGCGGCTACACCTTC.

J is TRBJ1-2 and V is TRBV28, with D tentatively TRBD1 (5 bases). V was trimmed by 10 bases and J by 1 base, leaving 13 bases between them. Germline V gene lookup returns CDR1 MDHEN and CDR2 SYDVKM. This CDR3 contains 13 residues. Here the CDR3 DNA reads TGTGCCATCCGTGACAGCGATAACTATGGCTACACCTTC. Translation: CAIRDSDNYGYTF.

The chain combines TRBV6-1 with TRBJ2-7; D remains ambiguous. Germline CDR1 reads MNHNS; CDR2 reads SASEGT. CDR3 length: 14 residues. Trimming left V 8 bases short and J 1 base short, with 15 bases between. CDR3 protein: CASGHGYPSYEQYF. CDR3 DNA: TGTGCCAGCGGCCATGGTTACCCTTCCTACGAGCAGTACTTC.

This sequence joins TRBV2 and TRBJ1-3; the D gene is possibly TRBD1 (6 bases). The V end lost 6 bases, the J end lost 8 bases, and 14 bases lay between the germline ends. CDR3 length: 13 residues. The germline V gene encodes CDR1 SNHLY and CDR2 FYNNEI. Written as DNA, the CDR3 is TGTGCCAGCAGCCCTAACCCAGGGGACACCATATATTTT. Residues: CASSPNPGDTIYF. Full variable domain (remainder filled in from reference TRBV2 and TRBJ1-3): EPEVTQTPSHQVTQMGQEVILRCVPISNHLYFYWYRQILGQKVEFLVSFYNNEISEKSEIFDDQFSVERPDGSNFTLKIRSTKLEDSAMYFCASSPNPGDTIYFGEGSWLTVV.

The gene calls are TRBV5-1 and TRBJ2-7, with a weak D call TRBD2 (7 bases). The CDR3 extends over 16 amino acids. Trimming removed 4 bases from V and 4 bases from J, with 21 bases in between. CDR1 and CDR2 from the germline V gene are SGHRS and YFSETQ. CDR3 amino acids: CASSPVTGGAGYEQYF. The CDR3 nucleotides read TGCGCCAGCAGCCCGGTCACGGGGGGCGCTGGATACGAGCAGTACTTC.

J is TRBJ2-5 and V is TRBV30; 12 bases align to TRBD2. After removal of 2 bases from V and 2 bases from J, the junction contained 9 bases not matched to a gene. Per germline, CDR1 GTSNPN and CDR2 SVGIG (reference sequence). The CDR3 loop spans 17 amino acids. Here the CDR3 reads CAWSRNLAGGPQETQYF. The CDR3 bases are TGTGCCTGGAGTCGGAACCTAGCGGGGGGGCCTCAAGAGACCCAGTACTTC.

This clone turned up a few times. The chain employs TRBV7-2 and TRBJ1-1, with D uncertain. CDR3 size: 14 residues. The V and J ends lost 1 base and 6 bases respectively, with 12 bases between them. CDR1 SGHTA and CDR2 FQGNSA come from the germline V gene. DNA of the CDR3: TGTGCCAGCAGCTTAGACAGCTCCCACCCTGAAGCTTTCTTT. This gives the protein CASSLDSSHPEAFF.

CDR3 DNA sequence: TGTGCCTGGAGCTGGTTAAGGGGCAATGAGCAGTTCTTC. It codes for CAWSWLRGNEQFF. The chain couples TRBV30 to TRBJ2-1; possible D gene TRBD1, 5 bases. Trimming removed 3 bases at V and 6 bases at J, with 12 bases between. The CDR3 is made up of 13 amino acids. CDR1 and CDR2 from the germline V gene are GTSNPN and SVGIG (reference sequence).